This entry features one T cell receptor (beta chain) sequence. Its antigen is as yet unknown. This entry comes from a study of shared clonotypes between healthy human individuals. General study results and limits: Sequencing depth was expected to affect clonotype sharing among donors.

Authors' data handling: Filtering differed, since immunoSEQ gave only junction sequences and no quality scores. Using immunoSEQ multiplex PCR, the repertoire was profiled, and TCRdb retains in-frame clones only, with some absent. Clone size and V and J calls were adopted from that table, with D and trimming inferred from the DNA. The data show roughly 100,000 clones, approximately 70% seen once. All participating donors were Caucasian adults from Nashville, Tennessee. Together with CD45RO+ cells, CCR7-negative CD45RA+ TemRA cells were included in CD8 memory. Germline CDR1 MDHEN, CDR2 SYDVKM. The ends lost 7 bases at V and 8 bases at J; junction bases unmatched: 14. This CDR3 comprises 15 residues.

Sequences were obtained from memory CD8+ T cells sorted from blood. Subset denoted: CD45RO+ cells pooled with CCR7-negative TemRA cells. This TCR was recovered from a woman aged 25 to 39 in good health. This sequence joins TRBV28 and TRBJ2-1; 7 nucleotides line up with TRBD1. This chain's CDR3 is CASTAGTESEDEQFF. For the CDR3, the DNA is TGTGCCAGCACTGCCGGGACAGAATCGGAGGATGAGCAGTTCTTC.